This is a list of T cell receptor beta chains from one sample in a study of T cells after yellow fever vaccination. TCRdb re-derived calls from the 5' RACE reads in MiXCR, one entry per CDR3 protein. The data hold some 320,000 distinct CDR3 sequences, with roughly 4.3% observed a single time. The sample consisted of PBMCs, taken 15 days after the yellow fever booster vaccination. These receptor sequences come from a man between 18 and 35 years old who received the YFV17D yellow fever vaccine. CDR3s include the opening cysteine and the closing phenylalanine or tryptophan. Fields, in order: V gene, J gene, CDR3 protein.

TRBV19	TRBJ2-1	CASSREALNSYNEQFF
TRBV18	TRBJ2-7	CASSPLGGDSSYEQYF
TRBV7-2	TRBJ2-7	CASSSSGPGEQYF
TRBV4-1	TRBJ2-7	CASSFSGGSYEQYF
TRBV28	TRBJ2-7	CASQDLLEQYF
TRBV27	TRBJ2-3	CASSSYPGTRTSTDTQYF
TRBV4-3	TRBJ1-1	CASSQEGRFNTEAFF
TRBV4-1	TRBJ2-1	CASSYSNLGLSSYNEQFF
TRBV4-3	TRBJ2-3	CASSQVHAPGTDTQYF
TRBV6-5	TRBJ2-7	CASSSGFSYEQYF
TRBV5-5	TRBJ1-6	CASSPSQGYASPLHF
TRBV4-2	TRBJ1-5	CASSQGQVNQPQHF
TRBV4-1	TRBJ2-3	CASSQGELEGHTQYF
TRBV15	TRBJ2-5	CATSRDNRERETQYF
TRBV14	TRBJ1-2	CASSPYRGSFGYGYTF
TRBV20-1	TRBJ1-2	CSAFDLTGGVYGYTF
TRBV12-3/TRBV12-4	TRBJ1-6	CASREQGDSPLHF
TRBV20-1	TRBJ2-3	CSAMGLAGDTQYF
TRBV20-1	TRBJ1-6	CSARWPTNNSPLHF
TRBV5-1	TRBJ2-3	CASSFGTSVTDTQYF
TRBV5-6	TRBJ1-3	CASSLAGVWGTSGNTIYF
TRBV21-1	TRBJ1-1	CASSKGTEAFF
TRBV20-1	TRBJ2-3	CSAQRGGNTDTQYF
TRBV6-6	TRBJ1-2	CASSSGGVSNYGYTF
TRBV6-5	TRBJ2-6	CASSTGGSGANVLTF
TRBV12-3/TRBV12-4	TRBJ2-1	CASSLAPWKNNEQFF
TRBV12-3/TRBV12-4	TRBJ2-3	CASTPGGDTQYF
TRBV12-3/TRBV12-4	TRBJ2-3	CASSLFWADTQYF
TRBV6-2/TRBV6-3	TRBJ2-2	CASSTDRGGRGELFF
TRBV3-1	TRBJ2-7	CASSLSGVSEQYF
TRBV10-2	TRBJ1-5	CASSTLVESPQHF
TRBV7-9	TRBJ1-2	CASSPGFGYTF
TRBV6-5	TRBJ2-5	CASSYRDSARETQYF
TRBV5-1	TRBJ2-5	CATTGQGRGEETQYF
TRBV5-5	TRBJ2-2	CASSSTGGPAGELFF
TRBV12-3/TRBV12-4	TRBJ2-3	CASRNLEGRYTDTQYF
TRBV20-1	TRBJ2-1	CSARLSGTSGYNEQFF
TRBV18	TRBJ2-3	CASSPQLAGGSTDTQYF
TRBV18	TRBJ2-7	CASSGRLVYEQYF
TRBV12-3/TRBV12-4	TRBJ2-3	CASSSNPRQVGDTQYF
TRBV12-3/TRBV12-4	TRBJ2-4	CASSLRPQRRLAKNIQYF
TRBV18	TRBJ2-2	CASSGAATWNTGELFF
TRBV28	TRBJ2-3	CASSTSGGGDTQYF
TRBV10-3	TRBJ2-5	CAISLIAGGTPETQYF
TRBV3-1	TRBJ2-1	CASSQVAGSYNEQFF
TRBV18	TRBJ1-1	CASSPPRTYMNTEAFF
TRBV6-4	TRBJ2-3	CASSDTGTATDTQYF
TRBV6-2/TRBV6-3	TRBJ2-5	CASSDGAQETQYF
TRBV12-3/TRBV12-4	TRBJ2-4	CASSLARRGLKPPPSIQYF
TRBV4-3	TRBJ1-1	CASSQSGAGSNTEAFF
TRBV7-2	TRBJ2-7	CASSLSAGQVSYEQYF